The 32 T cell receptor beta chains below were found in one sample sequenced in a study of T cell changes during pregnancy in multiple sclerosis. Clones were sequenced by immunoSEQ multiplex PCR, and TCRdb holds only the in-frame ones, with some missing. The data hold around 69,000 clones, with approximately 92% observed a single time. The sequencing used peripheral blood, collected in the third trimester of pregnancy. The receptors shown here come from a female donor in good health, enrolled as a control in a pregnancy study.

This rearrangement joins TRBV5-1 to TRBJ1-2, with D maybe TRBD1 (6 bases). CDR1 is SGHRS, CDR2 YFSETQ, per germline. V dropped 7 bases and J dropped 6 bases, with 16 bases sitting between them. The CDR3 consists of 13 residues. CDR3 coding DNA: TGCGCCAGCTCGGAGTTGGGGGCGGATGGCTACACCTTC. It codes for CASSELGADGYTF.

The chain employs TRBV18 and TRBJ1-6; D is undetermined. The length of the CDR3 is 15 residues. Trimming cost V 4 bases and J 8 bases, with 15 bases left between them. The germline CDR1 and CDR2 sequences are KGHSH and LQKENI. In nucleotides, the CDR3 is TGTGCCAGCTCACGAGATCCGGGTTCGGATTCACCCCTCCACTTT. Encoded protein: CASSRDPGSDSPLHF.

The chain has TRBV7-9 and TRBJ1-4; D is ambiguous. This CDR3 is 14 amino acids long. V was pared by 10 bases and J by 3 bases, with 15 bases between. CDR1 is SEHNR and CDR2 is FQNEAQ in the germline V gene (reference sequence). DNA of the CDR3: TGTGCCATCTCAGCCGGGGTACCTAATGAAAAACTGTTTTTT. Its translation: CAISAGVPNEKLFF. The whole variable domain, remainder taken from reference TRBV7-9 and TRBJ1-4, is DTGVSQNPRHKITKRGQNVTFRCDPISEHNRLYWYRQTLGQGPEFLTYFQNEAQLEKSRLLSDRFSAERPKGSFSTLEIQRTEQGDSAMYLCAISAGVPNEKLFFGSGTQLSVL.

The rearrangement joins TRBV27 to TRBJ1-5; 7 nucleotides line up with TRBD1. The CDR3 has 18 residues. Per germline, CDR1 MNHEY and CDR2 SMNVEV (reference sequence). Trimming at V came to 9 bases and at J to 0 bases, leaving 17 bases not matched to a gene. CDR3 DNA: TGTGCCAGTCACTACGATTTACAGGGGAATAATAGCAATCAGCCCCAGCATTTT. Its protein product is CASHYDLQGNNSNQPQHF.

The chain couples TRBV5-6 to TRBJ2-3; 8 bases are a match to TRBD2. With V trimmed by 2 bases and J by 4 bases, 6 bases remained unmatched. The CDR3 loop spans 15 amino acids. Germline CDR1 is SGHDT and CDR2 is YYEEEE. CDR3 bases: TGTGCCAGCAGCTTATGGCGGGGGGTTGCAGATACGCAGTATTTT. Translating gives CASSLWRGVADTQYF.

This chain links TRBV6-1 with TRBJ1-1; no clear D. Trimming removed 0 bases from V and 9 bases from J, with 11 bases in between. This CDR3 has 13 residues. Germline-derived CDR1 and CDR2 are MNHNS and SASEGT. The CDR3 sequence is CASSEAPQEKAFF. The CDR3 bases are TGTGCCAGCAGTGAAGCGCCCCAGGAAAAAGCTTTCTTT.

This chain joins TRBV5-1 and TRBJ1-4; the match to TRBD1 covers 8 bases. The CDR3 totals 15 residues. Per the germline V gene, CDR1 is SGHRS and CDR2 is YFSETQ. The V segment lost 4 bases and the J segment 8 bases; nucleotides outside the gene matches: 10. The CDR3 DNA follows: TGCGCCAGCAGCGCCGGACAGGGTTTGGGAGAAAAACTGTTTTTT. It yields the protein CASSAGQGLGEKLFF.

This clone was counted once. This sequence joins TRBV6-1 and TRBJ2-5; D is unclear. Germline values: CDR1 MNHNS, CDR2 SASEGT. The length of the CDR3 is 13 residues. With 3 bases removed from V and 5 bases from J, the gap between germline ends came to 10 bases. CDR3: CASSENRVETQYF. In DNA, the CDR3 is TGTGCCAGCAGTGAGAACCGGGTGGAGACCCAGTACTTC.

V gene TRBV27 combines with J gene TRBJ2-2, with TRBD1 as a possible D gene (6 bases). The V and J ends lost 6 bases and 0 bases respectively, with 14 bases between them. Germline assignment: CDR1 MNHEY and CDR2 SMNVEV (reference sequence). This CDR3 is built from 16 residues. CDR3 nucleotides: TGTGCCAGCAGACCAGGTTGGGACACGAACACCGGGGAGCTGTTTTTT. Amino acids: CASRPGWDTNTGELFF.

This rearrangement joins TRBV7-3 to TRBJ2-1; D is perhaps TRBD1 (5 bases). The CDR3 is 16 amino acids. Germline V gene data show CDR1 as SGHTA and CDR2 as FQGTGA. The V gene lost 2 bases and the J gene lost 0 bases, with 11 bases spanning the gap. The CDR3 region is CASSLQGSSSYNEQFF. The CDR3 DNA sequence: TGTGCCAGCAGCTTACAGGGATCCAGCTCCTACAATGAGCAGTTCTTC.

This sequence joins TRBV2 and TRBJ1-1; D uncertain. The CDR3 has 16 residues. Germline V lookup: CDR1 SNHLY, CDR2 FYNNEI. V dropped 3 bases and J dropped 1 base, with 15 bases sitting between them. For the CDR3, the DNA is TGTGCCAGCAGTGACTTTGAGACCGGAGGGAACACTGAAGCTTTCTTT. Translated, it gives CASSDFETGGNTEAFF.

Here the CDR3 DNA reads TGTGCCAGCAGCTTAGTGGCGGGGGGAGTTGAAGCTTTCTTT. Amino acid sequence: CASSLVAGGVEAFF. The rearrangement joins TRBV11-2 to TRBJ1-1; D perhaps matches TRBD1 (5 bases). The CDR3 runs 14 residues. CDR1 and CDR2 (germline): SGHAT, FQNNGV. The ends were cut back, 1 base at V and 7 bases at J, with 13 bases in the middle.

This chain uses TRBV7-8 with TRBJ1-2; D unresolved. Germline-derived CDR1 and CDR2 are SGHVS and FQNEAQ. This CDR3 is 14 amino acids long. V was shortened by 1 base and J by 4 bases, with 10 bases between the two germline ends. This CDR3 is CASSLDLALYGYTF. As DNA, the CDR3 is TGTGCCAGCAGCTTAGACCTTGCGCTCTATGGCTACACCTTC.

V gene TRBV15 combines with J gene TRBJ1-4; 8 bases line up with TRBD1. J was trimmed by 7 bases and V by 1 base; bases with no gene match: 5. CDR3 size: 15 residues. CDR1 is LNHNV and CDR2 is YYDKDF in the germline V gene (reference sequence). CDR3 region: CATSRVSRGPEKLFF. The CDR3 DNA sequence: TGTGCCACCAGCAGAGTTAGCAGGGGGCCTGAAAAACTGTTTTTT.

The chain couples TRBV5-1 to TRBJ1-1; D possibly corresponds to TRBD1 (5 bases). The V end was cut by 2 bases, the J end by 10 bases, with 12 bases between. This CDR3 is built from 12 residues. Germline V gene lookup returns CDR1 SGHRS and CDR2 YFSETQ. The CDR3 sequence: CASSFRSGRAFF. Here the CDR3 DNA reads TGCGCCAGCAGCTTTCGGTCAGGGCGAGCTTTCTTT.

This chain connects TRBV7-9 to TRBJ2-2, with D possibly being TRBD1 (6 bases). The V gene's germline CDR1 is SEHNR and CDR2 FQNEAQ (reference sequence). This CDR3 has 16 amino acids. V was clipped by 2 bases and J by 6 bases, with 16 bases between them. In nucleotides, the CDR3 is TGTGCCAGCAGCTTACCGCAGGGGAGTATAGCCGGGGAGCTGTTTTTT. It encodes CASSLPQGSIAGELFF.

The chain's CDR3 is CSVEASGGVYEQYF. The CDR3, as DNA: TGCAGCGTTGAAGCTAGCGGAGGGGTCTACGAGCAGTACTTC. The chain recombines TRBV29-1 with TRBJ2-7; the match to TRBD2 covers 7 bases. V dropped 1 base and J dropped 3; count of bases not matched to a gene: 6. Germline V gives CDR1 SQVTM, CDR2 ANQGSEA. The CDR3 is 14 residues long.

This chain uses TRBV7-2 with TRBJ2-7; 8 bases are shared with TRBD2. J lost 2 bases, V lost 5 bases, and 8 bases had no gene match. The CDR3 is 15 residues long. The V gene's germline CDR1 is SGHTA and CDR2 FQGNSA. The CDR3 sequence: CASSLGAGLAYEQYF. CDR3 DNA sequence: TGTGCCAGCAGCCTAGGCGCGGGACTAGCCTACGAGCAGTACTTC.

A single count supports this clone. The chain joins TRBV2 to TRBJ1-5, with 7 bases lining up with TRBD1. The junction had 2 bases not matched to a gene; V was cut back by 8 bases and J by 1 base. CDR3 length: 13 amino acids. The germline gives CDR1 SNHLY, CDR2 FYNNEI. Here the CDR3 DNA reads TGTGCCAGCGGACAGGACAGCAATCAGCCCCAGCATTTT. It is translated as CASGQDSNQPQHF.

This clone was detected only once. The chain combines TRBV5-1 with TRBJ2-3; D is uncertain. Trimming pared 7 bases from V and 1 base from J, leaving 7 bases between. This CDR3 comprises 12 residues. In germline, CDR1 is SGHRS, CDR2 YFSETQ. CDR3 DNA: TGCGCCAGCCGACATCGCACAGATACGCAGTATTTT. Translating it yields CASRHRTDTQYF.

The chain employs TRBV5-6 and TRBJ2-1; D ambiguous. Between the trimmed V and J ends, which lost 4 bases and 8 bases, there was a span of 16 bases. Germline assignment: CDR1 SGHDT and CDR2 YYEEEE. CDR3 size: 14 residues. CDR3 DNA: TGTGCCAGCAGCCCGAGCCTAGGAAGCGATGAGCAGTTCTTC. This gives the protein CASSPSLGSDEQFF.

This chain links TRBV28 with TRBJ2-7; D unresolved. From germline, CDR1 is MDHEN and CDR2 SYDVKM. The CDR3 runs to 12 residues. The V and J ends lost 2 bases and 4 bases respectively, with 6 bases between them. CDR3 DNA sequence: TGTGCCAGCAGTTTAGCCAGGTACGAGCAGTACTTC. As protein: CASSLARYEQYF.

The gene calls are TRBV19 and TRBJ2-3; D is ambiguous. The CDR3 is 15 residues long. Germline V CDR1 and CDR2: LNHDA, SQIVND (reference sequence). Trimming took off 2 bases at V and 1 base at J, with 10 bases between the two ends. CDR3 DNA sequence: TGTGCCAGTAGTATAAGCACTATCGGCACAGATACGCAGTATTTT. Its protein is CASSISTIGTDTQYF.

This clone came up once. V gene TRBV9 combines with J gene TRBJ1-4; 9 bases match TRBD1. CDR1 and CDR2 (germline): SGDLS, YYNGEE. Unmatched junction bases numbered 4, after V lost 3 bases and J lost 7 bases. The CDR3 has 14 amino acids. The CDR3, as DNA: TGTGCCAGCAGCGCGGGACAGGGTGGTGAAAAACTGTTTTTT. Translating gives CASSAGQGGEKLFF.

This clone was recorded a few times. The genes are TRBV6-5 and TRBJ1-1; no reliable D call. The CDR3 is made up of 14 amino acids. In germline, CDR1 is MNHEY, CDR2 SVGAGI. Trimming left V 0 bases short and J 0 bases short, with 5 bases between. In DNA form, the CDR3 reads TGTGCCAGCAGTTACTCGAGAGTGAACACTGAAGCTTTCTTT. This sequence encodes CASSYSRVNTEAFF.

This clone occurred once. The chain joins TRBV7-9 to TRBJ2-3, with TRBD1 matching 8 bases. Per germline, CDR1 SEHNR and CDR2 FQNEAQ (reference sequence). The ends lost 5 bases at V and 4 bases at J; junction bases unmatched: 11. The CDR3 is 16 amino acids. This CDR3 is CASSPGGSEYSDTQYF. Written as DNA, the CDR3 is TGTGCCAGCAGCCCAGGGGGCTCAGAGTACTCAGATACGCAGTATTTT.

The V gene is TRBV6-4, the J gene TRBJ2-3; perhaps TRBD2 as D (6 bases). Trimming cost V 4 bases and J 3 bases, with 23 bases left between them. There are 18 residues in the CDR3. CDR1 and CDR2 from the germline V gene are MRHNA and SNTAGT. As DNA, the CDR3 is TGTGCCAGCAGTGCCCTCCCCCTGGGTGGCGGGACGACAGATACGCAGTATTTT. Translating gives CASSALPLGGGTTDTQYF.

This clone was found once. The rearrangement joins TRBV18 to TRBJ2-6; D is unresolved. This CDR3 has 14 amino acids. Germline V gene lookup returns CDR1 KGHSH and CDR2 LQKENI. V lost 3 bases and J lost 3, with 6 bases in between. The CDR3 DNA reads as TGTGCCAGCTCACCCCCCTATGGGGCCAACGTCCTGACTTTC. It specifies CASSPPYGANVLTF.

The chain has TRBV7-3 and TRBJ1-6; 7 positions match TRBD1. V trimming: 5 bases; J trimming: 12 bases; junction bases outside the gene matches: 7. The CDR3 is made up of 13 amino acids. The germline gives CDR1 SGHTA, CDR2 FQGTGA. CDR3 sequence (DNA): TGTGCCAGCAGCACTGGACAGGCGCAACCCCTCCACTTT. It codes for CASSTGQAQPLHF. The full variable domain, with the rest looked up from reference TRBV7-3 and TRBJ1-6, is GAGVSQTPSNKVTEKGKYVELRCDPISGHTALYWYRQSLGQGPEFLIYFQGTGAADDSGLPNDRFFAVRPEGSVSTLKIQRTERGDSAVYLCASSTGQAQPLHFGNGTRLTVT.

The J gene is TRBJ1-1, the V gene TRBV6-5, with TRBD1 matching over 11 bases. J lost 8 bases, V lost 5 bases, and 10 bases had no gene match. Germline-derived CDR1 and CDR2 are MNHEY and SVGAGI. This CDR3 contains 15 residues. CDR3 DNA: TGTGCCAGCAGTGGAACAGGACAGGGGGCGGGGGAAGCTTTCTTT. Its protein is CASSGTGQGAGEAFF.

V is TRBV19 and J is TRBJ1-4; maybe TRBD1 (6 bases). This CDR3 is built from 15 residues. The germline V and J ends were trimmed by 6 bases and 4 bases, with 15 bases remaining between them. Germline loops: CDR1 LNHDA, CDR2 SQIVND (reference sequence). Here the CDR3 DNA reads TGTGCCAGTAGGAGAGGGGGGGCCCATAATGAAAAACTGTTTTTT. It specifies CASRRGGAHNEKLFF.

The chain recombines TRBV11-1 with TRBJ2-7, with 9 positions matching TRBD1. The J segment lost 4 bases and the V segment lost 5 bases, leaving 9 bases of the junction unmatched. This CDR3 is built from 15 residues. Germline V gene lookup returns CDR1 SGHAT and CDR2 FQDESV (reference sequence). The CDR3 loop is CASSPGQGVAYEQYF. The CDR3 DNA reads TGTGCCAGCAGCCCGGGACAGGGAGTTGCGTACGAGCAGTACTTC.